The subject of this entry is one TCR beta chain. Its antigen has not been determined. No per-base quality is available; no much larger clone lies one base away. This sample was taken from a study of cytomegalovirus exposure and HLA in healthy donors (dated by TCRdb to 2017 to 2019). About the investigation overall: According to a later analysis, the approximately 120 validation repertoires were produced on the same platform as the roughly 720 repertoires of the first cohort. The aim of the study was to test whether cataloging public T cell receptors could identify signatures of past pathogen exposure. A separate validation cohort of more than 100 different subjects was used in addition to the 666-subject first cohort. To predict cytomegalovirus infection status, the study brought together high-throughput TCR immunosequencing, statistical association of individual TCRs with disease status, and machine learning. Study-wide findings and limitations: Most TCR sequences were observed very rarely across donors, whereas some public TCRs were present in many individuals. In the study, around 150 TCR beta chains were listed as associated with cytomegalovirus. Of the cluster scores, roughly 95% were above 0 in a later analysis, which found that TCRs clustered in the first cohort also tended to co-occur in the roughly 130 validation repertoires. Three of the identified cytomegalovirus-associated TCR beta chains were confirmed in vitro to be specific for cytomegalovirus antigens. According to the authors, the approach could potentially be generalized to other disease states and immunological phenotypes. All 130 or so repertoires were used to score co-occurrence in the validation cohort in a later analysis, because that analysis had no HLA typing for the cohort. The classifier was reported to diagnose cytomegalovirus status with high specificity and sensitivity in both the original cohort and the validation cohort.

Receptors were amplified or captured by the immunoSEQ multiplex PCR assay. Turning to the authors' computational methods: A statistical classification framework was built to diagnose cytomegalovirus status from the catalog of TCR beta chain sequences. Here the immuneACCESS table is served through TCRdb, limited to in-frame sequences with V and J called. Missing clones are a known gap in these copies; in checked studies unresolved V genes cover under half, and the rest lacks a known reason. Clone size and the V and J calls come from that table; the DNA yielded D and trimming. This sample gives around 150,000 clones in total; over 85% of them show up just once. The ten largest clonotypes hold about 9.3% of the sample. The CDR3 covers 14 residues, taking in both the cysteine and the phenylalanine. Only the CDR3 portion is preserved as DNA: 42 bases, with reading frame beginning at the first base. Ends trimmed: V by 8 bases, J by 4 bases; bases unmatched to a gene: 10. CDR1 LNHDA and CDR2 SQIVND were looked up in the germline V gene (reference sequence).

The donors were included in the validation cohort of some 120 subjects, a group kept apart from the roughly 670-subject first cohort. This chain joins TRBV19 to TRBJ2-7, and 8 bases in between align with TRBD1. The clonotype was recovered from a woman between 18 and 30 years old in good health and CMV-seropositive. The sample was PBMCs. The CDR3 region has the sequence CASSSEQGAYEQYF. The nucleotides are TGTGCCAGTTCCTCGGAGCAGGGGGCTTACGAGCAGTACTTC.